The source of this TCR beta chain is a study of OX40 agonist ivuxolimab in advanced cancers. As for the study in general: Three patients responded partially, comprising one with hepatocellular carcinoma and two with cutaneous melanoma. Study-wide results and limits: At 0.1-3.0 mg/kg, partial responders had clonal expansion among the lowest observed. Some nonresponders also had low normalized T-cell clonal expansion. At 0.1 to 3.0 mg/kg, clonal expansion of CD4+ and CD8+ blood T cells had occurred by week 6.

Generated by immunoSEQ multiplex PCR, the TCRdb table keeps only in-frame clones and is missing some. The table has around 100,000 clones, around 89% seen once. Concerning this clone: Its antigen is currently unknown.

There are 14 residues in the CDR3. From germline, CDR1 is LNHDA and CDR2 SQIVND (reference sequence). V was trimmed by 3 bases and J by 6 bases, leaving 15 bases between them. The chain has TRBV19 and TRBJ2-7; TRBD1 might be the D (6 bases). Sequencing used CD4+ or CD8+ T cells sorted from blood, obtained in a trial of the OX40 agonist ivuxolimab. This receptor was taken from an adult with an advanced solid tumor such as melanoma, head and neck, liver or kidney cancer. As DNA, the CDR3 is TGTGCCAGTAGTATCGTCCAGGGGCTTGGCGAGCAGTACTTC. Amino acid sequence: CASSIVQGLGEQYF.